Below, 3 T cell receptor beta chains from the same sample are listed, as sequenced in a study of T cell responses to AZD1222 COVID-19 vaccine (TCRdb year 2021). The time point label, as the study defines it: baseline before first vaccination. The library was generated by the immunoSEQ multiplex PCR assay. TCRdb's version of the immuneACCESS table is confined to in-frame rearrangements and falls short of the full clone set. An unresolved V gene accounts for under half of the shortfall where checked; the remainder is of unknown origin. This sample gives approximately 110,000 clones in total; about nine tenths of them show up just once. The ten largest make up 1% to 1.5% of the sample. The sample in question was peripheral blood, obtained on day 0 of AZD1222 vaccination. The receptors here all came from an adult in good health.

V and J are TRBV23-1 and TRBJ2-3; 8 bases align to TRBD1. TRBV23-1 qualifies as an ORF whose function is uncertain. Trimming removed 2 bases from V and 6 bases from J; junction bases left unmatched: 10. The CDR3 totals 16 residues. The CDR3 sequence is CASSQAGTGVMDTQYF. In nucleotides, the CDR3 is TGCGCCAGCAGTCAAGCCGGGACAGGAGTTATGGATACGCAGTATTTT.

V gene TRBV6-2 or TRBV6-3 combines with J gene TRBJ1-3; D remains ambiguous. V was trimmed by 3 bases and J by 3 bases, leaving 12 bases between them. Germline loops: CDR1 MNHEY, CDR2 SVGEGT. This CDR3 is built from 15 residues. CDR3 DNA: TGTGCCAGCAGTTATGGCGAGAATATTGGAAACACCATATATTTT. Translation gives CASSYGENIGNTIYF.

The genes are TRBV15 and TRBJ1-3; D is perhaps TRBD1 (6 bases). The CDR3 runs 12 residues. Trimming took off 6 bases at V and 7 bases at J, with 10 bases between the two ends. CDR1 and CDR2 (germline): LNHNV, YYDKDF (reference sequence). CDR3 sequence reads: CATRGAGNTIYF. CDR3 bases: TGTGCCACCAGGGGGGCGGGCAACACCATATATTTT.